This T cell receptor (beta chain) originates from a study of blood T cells in healthy people across ages. Study observations and caveats: Roughly linear declines in TCR beta diversity per million T cells occurred with age.

This clonotype was seen more than once but under ten times. Its antigen remains unidentified. The CDR3 totals 15 residues. The germline V gene has CDR1 DFQATT and CDR2 SNEGSKA (reference sequence). V lost 0 bases, J lost 8 bases, and 17 bases lay in between. Primed by a sample-barcoded 5' primer and a J-beta primer mix, a second PCR proceeded for roughly 7 to 12 cycles. From the 5' RACE reads, TCRdb called clonotypes with MiXCR, one entry per CDR3 protein. Of approximately 760,000 distinct CDR3 sequences listed, around 25% are singletons. These data are also associated with another study on T cells of mothers and their children. As that report states: Mother-child pairs who were related displayed a slightly higher overlap than unrelated pairs, a difference that was non-significant.

The sequenced sample consisted of blood. The genes are TRBV20-1 and TRBJ2-1; D uncertain. This TCR came from a boy under 18 in good health. The CDR3 reads CSARDNQKADDEQFF. The CDR3 nucleotides are TGCAGTGCTAGAGATAACCAGAAAGCAGACGATGAGCAGTTCTTC.